This is a list of T cell receptor beta chains from one sample in a study of monozygotic twins with inflammatory bowel disease. TCRdb reanalyzed the 5' RACE reads, giving one entry per CDR3 protein sequence and no DNA. The record lists 330,000 or so distinct CDR3 sequences, of which the ten most abundant hold approximately 2%. The source material was blood. These receptor sequences come from a human donor with ulcerative colitis or Crohn's disease, or a healthy co-twin of an affected twin (not recorded which). Each CDR3 is given with its conserved first and last residue. The order of the fields is V gene, J gene, CDR3 protein.

TRBV28,TRBJ2-7,CASSLSAQGAYEQYF
TRBV5-1,TRBJ2-6,CASSTSVTSHVANVLTF
TRBV6-1,TRBJ2-1,CASSEVVEQFF
TRBV19,TRBJ1-5,CASSMLKGGRDSNQPQHF
TRBV11-2,TRBJ2-3,CASSSQGGGATGDTQYF
TRBV28,TRBJ2-7,CASILTRETGEQYF
TRBV20-1,TRBJ2-1,CSAPNLAGGPQEQFF
TRBV5-6,TRBJ2-5,CASSGFAGVQKTQYF
TRBV12-3/TRBV12-4,TRBJ2-1,CASNGSPGQGEYNEQFF
TRBV9,TRBJ2-2,CASSQGAANTGELFF
TRBV7-2,TRBJ2-5,CASSPLEGGWETQYF
TRBV5-1,TRBJ2-1,CASSSDIGVSSYNEQFF
TRBV27,TRBJ2-2,CASSFWNLHTGELFF
TRBV12-3/TRBV12-4,TRBJ2-6,CASSFSWGLAGANVLTF
TRBV20-1,TRBJ1-1,CSARTGEAAFF
TRBV5-1,TRBJ1-1,CASSRTGGEAFF
TRBV20-1,TRBJ2-1,CSARLAGADYKEQFF
TRBV5-1,TRBJ2-1,CASSLGLAGVHEQFF
TRBV29-1,TRBJ2-2,CSVGAANTGELFF
TRBV20-1,TRBJ2-7,CSARTPDPLSYEQYF
TRBV6-1,TRBJ2-3,CASRRRGNTDTQYF
TRBV20-1,TRBJ1-2,CSAAPPGGYNYGYTF
TRBV5-1,TRBJ2-1,CASSRMGTGADNEQFF
TRBV5-6,TRBJ2-7,CASSPRDRDYEQYF
TRBV2,TRBJ2-3,CASSDGGTDTQYF
TRBV28,TRBJ1-5,CASSPGTGHQPQHF
TRBV5-1,TRBJ2-5,CASSLDRGLRETQYF
TRBV12-3/TRBV12-4,TRBJ1-5,CASSLALRNQPQHF
TRBV20-1,TRBJ2-4,CSARPLGHPPVQYF
TRBV7-2,TRBJ2-1,CASSLMQGTYNEQFF
TRBV7-2,TRBJ2-3,CASSLRGDVGTDTQYF